These 19 T cell receptor beta chains share one sample of origin, sequenced in a study of cytomegalovirus exposure and HLA in healthy donors. PCR used 60 Vbeta primers and 13 Jbeta primers. Here immunoSEQ multiplex PCR was the method, and the copy in TCRdb shows in-frame clones only, minus some. This table has 80,000 to 95,000 clones, 70% to 90% appearing once. The specimen was PBMCs. These receptors were taken from a woman under 30 in good health and CMV-seropositive.

The chain is built from TRBV15 and TRBJ2-7, with D perhaps TRBD2 (5 bases). The CDR3 consists of 12 residues. V was clipped by 5 bases and J by 2 bases, with 7 bases between them. Germline-derived CDR1 and CDR2 are LNHNV and YYDKDF (reference sequence). In nucleotides, the CDR3 is TGTGCCACCAGCCCCGGGACCTACGAGCAGTACTTC. This translates into CATSPGTYEQYF.

This clone was detected once. J is TRBJ1-3 and V is TRBV2, with 7 bases lining up with TRBD1. The CDR3 runs to 14 residues. The V gene end was trimmed by 6 bases and the J gene end by 3 bases; junction bases not matched to a gene: 5. Germline V gene lookup returns CDR1 SNHLY and CDR2 FYNNEI. The CDR3 loop is CASRRQGSGNTIYF. In DNA form, the CDR3 reads TGTGCCAGCAGGCGACAGGGTAGTGGAAACACCATATATTTT.

The chain recombines TRBV25-1 with TRBJ2-7; tentative D call: TRBD2 (6 bases). Trimming cost V 4 bases and J 7 bases, with 17 bases left between them. Germline V lookup: CDR1 MGHDK, CDR2 SYGVNS. The CDR3 is 14 amino acids. In DNA form, the CDR3 reads TGTGCCAGCAGTGCTCCGGAGGGTGCTAGTGAGCAGTACTTC. Protein: CASSAPEGASEQYF.

This chain joins TRBV5-6 and TRBJ2-7, with TRBD1 as a possible D gene (5 bases). Between the trimmed V and J ends, which lost 6 bases and 3 bases, there was a span of 13 bases. This CDR3 spans 13 amino acids. Germline V gene lookup returns CDR1 SGHDT and CDR2 YYEEEE. CDR3 residues: CASTGAGIYEQYF. In nucleotides, the CDR3 is TGTGCCAGCACGGGCGCAGGGATCTACGAGCAGTACTTC.

The rearrangement uses TRBV10-2 and TRBJ2-1; 10 bases align to TRBD2. In germline, CDR1 is WSHSY, CDR2 SAAADI. The CDR3 covers 14 residues. V lost 3 bases to trimming and J lost 10 bases; unmatched junction nucleotides: 6. The CDR3, as DNA: TGCGCCAGCAGTGAAAGCGGGAGGGCCGGGGAGCAGTTCTTC. Translating gives CASSESGRAGEQFF.

This chain joins TRBV18 and TRBJ1-2; D is possibly TRBD1 (6 bases). Germline V lookup: CDR1 KGHSH, CDR2 LQKENI. This CDR3 has 13 amino acids. Trimming left V 4 bases short and J 6 bases short, with 12 bases between. The CDR3 loop is CASSRGTPNGYTF. CDR3 nucleotides: TGTGCCAGCTCACGTGGGACACCGAATGGCTACACCTTC.

Here the CDR3 reads CASSFASGSLSSYNEQFF. DNA for the CDR3: TGTGCCAGCAGTTTTGCTAGCGGGAGCCTCAGCTCCTACAATGAGCAGTTCTTC. The genes are TRBV27 and TRBJ2-1; 10 bases are shared with TRBD2. CDR1 MNHEY and CDR2 SMNVEV come from the germline V gene (reference sequence). The CDR3 sequence is 18 residues long. J was trimmed by 0 bases and V by 3 bases; bases with no gene match: 8.

This clone was seen just once. V and J are TRBV13 and TRBJ1-2; possibly TRBD1 for D (5 bases). This CDR3 is built from 15 residues. Per the germline V gene, CDR1 is PRHDT and CDR2 is FYEKMQ (reference sequence). V gave up 6 bases and J gave up 0 bases, with 14 bases separating them. This CDR3 reads CASRQEGIPNYGYTF. The DNA of the CDR3 is TGTGCCAGCAGACAGGAAGGAATACCTAACTATGGCTACACCTTC.

The rearrangement uses TRBV7-3 and TRBJ2-1, with D perhaps TRBD2 (7 bases). Trimming pared 0 bases from V and 2 bases from J, leaving 11 bases between. The CDR3 loop spans 16 amino acids. CDR1 is SGHTA and CDR2 is FQGTGA in the germline V gene. For the CDR3, the DNA is TGTGCCAGCAGCTTAACGCGGGGGCCGACCTACAATGAGCAGTTCTTC. Its translation is CASSLTRGPTYNEQFF.

V usage is TRBV6-6 and J usage is TRBJ2-5, with D perhaps TRBD1 (6 bases). CDR3 length equals 14 residues. The germline CDR1 and CDR2 sequences are MNHNY and SVGAGI (reference sequence). Trimming removed 2 bases at V and 5 bases at J, with 12 bases between. CDR3 nucleotides: TGTGCCAGCAGTTACCGTGGGGGCGGGGAGACCCAGTACTTC. Its translation is CASSYRGGGETQYF.

J is TRBJ1-2 and V is TRBV28; D ambiguous. The V and J ends lost 1 base and 2 bases respectively, with 11 bases between them. Germline CDR1 and CDR2: MDHEN and SYDVKM. This CDR3 has 15 residues. CDR3 protein: CASSLSAGLNYGYTF. Written as DNA, the CDR3 is TGTGCCAGCAGTTTATCCGCAGGACTGAACTATGGCTACACCTTC.

The chain employs TRBV10-3 and TRBJ1-1, with D possibly being TRBD1 (5 bases). V lost 0 bases and J lost 4, with 12 bases in between. The germline V gene encodes CDR1 ENHRY and CDR2 SYGVKD. The CDR3 contains 15 residues. CDR3 in amino acids: CAISESARVGTEAFF. The DNA of the CDR3 is TGTGCCATCAGTGAGTCTGCCAGGGTTGGCACTGAAGCTTTCTTT.

The chain is built from TRBV6-5 and TRBJ1-2; 7 positions match TRBD1. CDR3 length equals 13 residues. Trimming took 8 bases from V and 5 from J; bases not matched to a gene: 8. CDR1 and CDR2 from the germline V gene are MNHEY and SVGAGI. The chain's CDR3 is CASYDREEYGYTF. The DNA for the CDR3 is TGTGCCAGCTACGACAGGGAGGAGTATGGCTACACCTTC.

The chain is built from TRBV7-2 and TRBJ1-2, with TRBD1 matching over 8 bases. The length of the CDR3 is 15 residues. V gave up 1 base and J gave up 6 bases; unmatched junction bases: 7. Looked up from germline, CDR1 is SGHTA and CDR2 is FQGNSA. CDR3 in amino acids: CASSLVVSDRDGYTF. The CDR3, as DNA: TGTGCCAGCAGCTTAGTGGTGTCGGACAGGGATGGCTACACCTTC.

The chain joins TRBV9 to TRBJ2-5; 10 bases fit TRBD2. The CDR3 runs to 19 residues. CDR1 SGDLS and CDR2 YYNGEE come from the germline V gene. The V gene end was trimmed by 3 bases and the J gene end by 4 bases; junction bases not matched to a gene: 18. Written as DNA, the CDR3 is TGTGCCAGCAGCGCCGGAAGGGGGAGCGGGGGGGTGGTGCGAGAGACCCAGTACTTC. This codes for CASSAGRGSGGVVRETQYF.

The V gene is TRBV28, the J gene TRBJ2-7; 10 nucleotides line up with TRBD1. V shed 10 bases and J 4 bases; nucleotides not matched to a gene: 7. Germline V gene data show CDR1 as MDHEN and CDR2 as SYDVKM. The CDR3 consists of 13 residues. CDR3 nucleotides: TGTGCCACCGACAGGGGGCAAAGGTACGAGCAGTACTTC. This encodes CATDRGQRYEQYF. Full variable domain (outside the CDR3, taken from reference TRBV28 and TRBJ2-7): DVKVTQSSRYLVKRTGEKVFLECVQDMDHENMFWYRQDPGLGLRLIYFSYDVKMKEKGDIPEGYSVSREKKERFSLILESASTNQTSMYLCATDRGQRYEQYFGPGTRLTVT.

A few counts support this clone. The rearrangement joins TRBV7-6 to TRBJ2-7; no reliable D call. Between the trimmed V and J ends, which lost 4 bases and 0 bases, there was a span of 4 bases. The CDR3 is 12 amino acids. From germline, CDR1 is SGHVS and CDR2 FNYEAQ. CDR3 nucleotides: TGTGCCAGCAGCTCGAGCTCCTACGAGCAGTACTTC. As protein: CASSSSSYEQYF.

The rearrangement links TRBV28 to TRBJ2-7; 11 bases map to TRBD2. CDR3 size: 15 residues. Germline V gene data show CDR1 as MDHEN and CDR2 as SYDVKM. V was pared by 5 bases and J by 3 bases, with 6 bases of the junction left unmatched. The CDR3 is CASSTGTSGNYEQYF. Here the CDR3 DNA reads TGTGCCAGCAGTACCGGGACTAGCGGAAACTACGAGCAGTACTTC.

The chain is built from TRBV5-4 and TRBJ1-2; D gene unclear. The CDR3 runs 11 residues. V lost 4 bases to trimming and J lost 5 bases, with 6 bases between them. The germline CDR1 and CDR2 sequences are SGHNT and YYREEE (reference sequence). The CDR3 loop reads CASSLAYGYTF. CDR3 DNA sequence: TGTGCCAGCAGCCTAGCTTATGGCTACACCTTC. The full variable domain, with the rest looked up from reference TRBV5-4 and TRBJ1-2, is ETGVTQSPTHLIKTRGQQVTLRCSSQSGHNTVSWYQQALGQGPQFIFQYYREEENGRGNFPPRFSGLQFPNYSSELNVNALELDDSALYLCASSLAYGYTFGSGTRLTVV.